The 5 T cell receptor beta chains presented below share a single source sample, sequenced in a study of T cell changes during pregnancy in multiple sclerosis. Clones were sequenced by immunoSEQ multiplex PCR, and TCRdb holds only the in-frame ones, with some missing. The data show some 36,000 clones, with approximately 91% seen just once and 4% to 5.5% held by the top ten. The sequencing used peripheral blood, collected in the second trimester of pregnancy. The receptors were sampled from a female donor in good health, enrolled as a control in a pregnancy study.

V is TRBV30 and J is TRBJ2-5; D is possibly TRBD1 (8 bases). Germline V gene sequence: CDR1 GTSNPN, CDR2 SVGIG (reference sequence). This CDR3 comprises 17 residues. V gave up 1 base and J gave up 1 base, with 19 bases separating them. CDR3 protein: CAWSGGSGTGGQETQYF. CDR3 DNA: TGTGCCTGGAGTGGGGGGAGCGGGACAGGCGGCCAAGAGACCCAGTACTTC.

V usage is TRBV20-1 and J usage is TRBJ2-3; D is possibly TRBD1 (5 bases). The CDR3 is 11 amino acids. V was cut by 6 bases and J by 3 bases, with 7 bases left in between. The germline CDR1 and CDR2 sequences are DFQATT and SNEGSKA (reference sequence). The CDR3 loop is CSARQTDTQYF. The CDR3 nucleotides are TGCAGTGCCAGACAGACAGATACGCAGTATTTT.

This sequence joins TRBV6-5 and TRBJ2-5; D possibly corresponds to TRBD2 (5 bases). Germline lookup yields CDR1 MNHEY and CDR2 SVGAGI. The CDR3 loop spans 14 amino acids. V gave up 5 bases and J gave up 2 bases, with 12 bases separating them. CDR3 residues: CASSRGFPQETQYF. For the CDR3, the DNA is TGTGCCAGCAGTCGGGGATTCCCACAAGAGACCCAGTACTTC.

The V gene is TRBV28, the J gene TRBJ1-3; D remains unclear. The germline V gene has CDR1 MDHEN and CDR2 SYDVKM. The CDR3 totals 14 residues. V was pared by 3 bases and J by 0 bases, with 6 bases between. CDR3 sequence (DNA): TGTGCCAGCAGTTTTTCCGTCTCTGGAAACACCATATATTTT. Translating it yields CASSFSVSGNTIYF. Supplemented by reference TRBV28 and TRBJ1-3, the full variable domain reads DVKVTQSSRYLVKRTGEKVFLECVQDMDHENMFWYRQDPGLGLRLIYFSYDVKMKEKGDIPEGYSVSREKKERFSLILESASTNQTSMYLCASSFSVSGNTIYFGEGSWLTVV.

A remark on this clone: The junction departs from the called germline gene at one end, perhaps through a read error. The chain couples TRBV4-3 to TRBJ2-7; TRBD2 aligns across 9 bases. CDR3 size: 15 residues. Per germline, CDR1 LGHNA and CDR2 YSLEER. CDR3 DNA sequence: TGCGCCAGCAGCCAAGTTGAGGAAGCGGGGGGTAATATCCCCTTC. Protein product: CASSQVEEAGGNIPF.